Listed below are T cell receptor beta chains from one sample, sequenced in a study of PD-1 blockade in mismatch repair-deficient tumors. Sequencing used immunoSEQ multiplex PCR; TCRdb keeps in-frame clones, though not all of them. The sample lists roughly 120,000 clones; almost 90% were seen once. The sample here was peripheral blood, taken approximately 72 weeks after starting pembrolizumab. Every receptor here comes from an adult with mismatch repair-deficient cancer. The CDR3 runs from the conserved cysteine through the conserved F or W. The order of the fields is D gene, V gene, clone size, J gene, CDR3 DNA, CDR3 protein. The D gene is left open where the match is weak. Size is omitted from some rows. Given values are once, few, many or a class for expanded clones.

d_call: NA
v_call: TRBV14
clone_size: NA
j_call: TRBJ2-3
cdr3_nt: TGTGCCAGCAGCCATAGGTGGGACGGGTTGGATACGCAGTATTTT
cdr3_aa: CASSHRWDGLDTQYF

d_call: TRBD2
v_call: TRBV5-4
clone_size: NA
j_call: TRBJ2-7
cdr3_nt: TGTGCCAGCAGCACAGGACTAGCCTACGAGCAGTACTTC
cdr3_aa: CASSTGLAYEQYF

d_call: NA
v_call: TRBV5-4
clone_size: NA
j_call: TRBJ2-1
cdr3_nt: TGTGCCAGTATGAGGAGCTCCTACAATGAGCAGTTCTTC
cdr3_aa: CASMRSSYNEQFF

d_call: TRBD1
v_call: TRBV6-5
clone_size: few
j_call: TRBJ1-1
cdr3_nt: TGTGCCAGCAGTTACTCCGGGACAGGGAACACTGAAGCTTTCTTT
cdr3_aa: CASSYSGTGNTEAFF

d_call: NA
v_call: TRBV6-5
clone_size: NA
j_call: TRBJ2-7
cdr3_nt: TGTGCCAGCAGCAGGGCCCCCAGCTCCTACGAGCAGTACTTC
cdr3_aa: CASSRAPSSYEQYF

d_call: NA
v_call: TRBV30
clone_size: NA
j_call: TRBJ1-2
cdr3_nt: TGTGCCTGGAGTTTCGGGGAGGGGGTCGATGGCTACACCTTC
cdr3_aa: CAWSFGEGVDGYTF

d_call: NA
v_call: TRBV4-1
clone_size: NA
j_call: TRBJ2-3
cdr3_nt: TGCGCCAGCAGCCAACGAGGGGGAGGGCCAATGGATACGCAGTATTTT
cdr3_aa: CASSQRGGGPMDTQYF

d_call: TRBD1
v_call: TRBV5-5
clone_size: NA
j_call: TRBJ2-2
cdr3_nt: TGTGCCAGCAGCTTGCCAGGGGGATTCAACACCGGGGAGCTGTTTTTT
cdr3_aa: CASSLPGGFNTGELFF

d_call: NA
v_call: TRBV12-5
clone_size: NA
j_call: TRBJ1-5
cdr3_nt: TGTGCGAGACATAGAGAGGCACTAATGGCCGCGGTGGAGGGAACAGCACCGAATCAGCCCCAGCATTTT
cdr3_aa: CARHREALMAAVEGTAPNQPQHF

d_call: TRBD2
v_call: TRBV4-2
clone_size: once
j_call: TRBJ2-1
cdr3_nt: TGTGCCAGCAGCCAAGAGGTAGCGGGAGGAACCTACAATGAGCAGTTCTTC
cdr3_aa: CASSQEVAGGTYNEQFF

d_call: NA
v_call: TRBV5-1
clone_size: NA
j_call: TRBJ2-5
cdr3_nt: TGCGCCAGCAGCCCCGGTTCGATGGGAGAGACCCAGTACTTC
cdr3_aa: CASSPGSMGETQYF

d_call: NA
v_call: TRBV18
clone_size: few
j_call: TRBJ1-1
cdr3_nt: TGTGCCAGCTCACCTTTGAGGGACGGTGAAGCTTTCTTT
cdr3_aa: CASSPLRDGEAFF

d_call: NA
v_call: TRBV25-1
clone_size: NA
j_call: TRBJ2-5
cdr3_nt: TGTGCCAGCAGTGAAGCGGTGGGTCCCGAAGAGACCCAGTACTTC
cdr3_aa: CASSEAVGPEETQYF

d_call: NA
v_call: TRBV4-3
clone_size: NA
j_call: TRBJ2-3
cdr3_nt: TGCGCCAGCAGCCGAGGGACCTCCACAGATACGCAGTATTTT
cdr3_aa: CASSRGTSTDTQYF

d_call: NA
v_call: TRBV2
clone_size: once
j_call: TRBJ2-7
cdr3_nt: TGTGCCAGCAGTTTAGGGAGCCACGAGCAGTACTTC
cdr3_aa: CASSLGSHEQYF

d_call: NA
v_call: TRBV13
clone_size: NA
j_call: TRBJ2-1
cdr3_nt: TGTGCCAGCAGCGAGGGACTCTCATGGGGTTTCAATGAGCAGTTCTTC
cdr3_aa: CASSEGLSWGFNEQFF

d_call: NA
v_call: TRBV28
clone_size: NA
j_call: TRBJ2-5
cdr3_nt: TGTGCCAGCAGTCCCGGGCCAAGGTCCCGCCAAGAGACCCAGTACTTC
cdr3_aa: CASSPGPRSRQETQYF

d_call: NA
v_call: TRBV6-5
clone_size: NA
j_call: TRBJ1-4
cdr3_nt: TGTGCCAGCAGTTACGCTTCGGCCCTTAGGGAAAAACTGTTTTTT
cdr3_aa: CASSYASALREKLFF

d_call: NA
v_call: TRBV7-9
clone_size: once
j_call: TRBJ2-1
cdr3_nt: TGTGCCAGCAGCTTTCGAGGGGGGGCCTACAATGAGCAGTTCTTC
cdr3_aa: CASSFRGGAYNEQFF

d_call: NA
v_call: TRBV6-1
clone_size: NA
j_call: TRBJ2-3
cdr3_nt: TGTGCCAGTGCGTTGACTGCAGATACGCAGTATTTT
cdr3_aa: CASALTADTQYF

d_call: NA
v_call: TRBV5-4
clone_size: NA
j_call: TRBJ2-3
cdr3_nt: TGTGCCAGCAGCCCCTGGTGGGGAAGCGTTGACACAGATACGCAGTATTTT
cdr3_aa: CASSPWWGSVDTDTQYF

d_call: NA
v_call: TRBV6-5
clone_size: NA
j_call: TRBJ1-5
cdr3_nt: TGTGCCAGCAGCATCGACAGGTATCAGCCCCAGCATTTT
cdr3_aa: CASSIDRYQPQHF

d_call: NA
v_call: TRBV5-4
clone_size: NA
j_call: TRBJ2-3
cdr3_nt: TGTGCCAGCAGCTTGGTACGGGACACAGATACGCAGTATTTT
cdr3_aa: CASSLVRDTDTQYF

d_call: NA
v_call: TRBV5-4
clone_size: NA
j_call: TRBJ2-2
cdr3_nt: TGTGCCAGCAGCTTGGGGACAAAGTTCGAGCTGTTTTTT
cdr3_aa: CASSLGTKFELFF

d_call: NA
v_call: TRBV28
clone_size: NA
j_call: TRBJ1-1
cdr3_nt: TGTGCCAGCAGTTTAGTAGGGACGAACACTGAAGCTTTCTTT
cdr3_aa: CASSLVGTNTEAFF

d_call: TRBD1
v_call: TRBV5-6
clone_size: NA
j_call: TRBJ2-2
cdr3_nt: TGTGCCAGCAGCACCCCGGGACAGCTTAACACCGGGGAGCTGTTTTTT
cdr3_aa: CASSTPGQLNTGELFF